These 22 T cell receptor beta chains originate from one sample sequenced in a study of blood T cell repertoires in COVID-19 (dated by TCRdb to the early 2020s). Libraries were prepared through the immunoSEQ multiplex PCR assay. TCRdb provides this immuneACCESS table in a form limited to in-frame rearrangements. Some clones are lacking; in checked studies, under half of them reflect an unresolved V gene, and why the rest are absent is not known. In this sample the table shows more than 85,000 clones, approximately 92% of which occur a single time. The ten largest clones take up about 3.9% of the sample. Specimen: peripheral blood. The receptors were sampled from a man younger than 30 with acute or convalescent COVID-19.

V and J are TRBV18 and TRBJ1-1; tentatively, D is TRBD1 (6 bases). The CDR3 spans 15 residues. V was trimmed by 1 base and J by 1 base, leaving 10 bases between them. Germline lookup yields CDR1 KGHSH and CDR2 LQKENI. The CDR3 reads CASSPLPGQNTEAFF. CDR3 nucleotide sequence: TGTGCCAGCTCACCACTGCCGGGACAGAACACTGAAGCTTTCTTT.

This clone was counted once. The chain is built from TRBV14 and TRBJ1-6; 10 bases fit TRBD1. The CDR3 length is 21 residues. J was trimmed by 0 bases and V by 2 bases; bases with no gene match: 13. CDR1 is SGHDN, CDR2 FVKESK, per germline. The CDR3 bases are TGTGCCAGCAGCCAAAGAGGTGGAGGGACAGGGGTAATCTCCTATAATTCACCCCTCCACTTT. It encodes CASSQRGGGTGVISYNSPLHF.

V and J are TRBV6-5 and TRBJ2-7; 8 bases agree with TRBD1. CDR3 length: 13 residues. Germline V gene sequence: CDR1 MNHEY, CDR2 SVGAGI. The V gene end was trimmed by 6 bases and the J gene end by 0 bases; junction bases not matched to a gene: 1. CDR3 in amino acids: CASRTGVSYEQYF. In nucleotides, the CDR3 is TGTGCCAGCAGGACAGGGGTCTCCTACGAGCAGTACTTC.

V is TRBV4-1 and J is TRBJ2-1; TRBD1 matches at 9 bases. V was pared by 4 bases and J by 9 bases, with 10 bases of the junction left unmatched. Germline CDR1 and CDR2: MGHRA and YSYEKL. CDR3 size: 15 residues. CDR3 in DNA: TGCGCCAGCAGCCCCGGGGACAGGGCGTCCGGTGAGCAGTTCTTC. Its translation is CASSPGDRASGEQFF.

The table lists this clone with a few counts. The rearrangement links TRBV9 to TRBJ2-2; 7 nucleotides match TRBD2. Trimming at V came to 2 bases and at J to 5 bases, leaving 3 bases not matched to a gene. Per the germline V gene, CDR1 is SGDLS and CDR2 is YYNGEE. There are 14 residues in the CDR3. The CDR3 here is CASSVGGGTGELFF. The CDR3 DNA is TGTGCCAGCAGCGTGGGGGGAGGGACCGGGGAGCTGTTTTTT.

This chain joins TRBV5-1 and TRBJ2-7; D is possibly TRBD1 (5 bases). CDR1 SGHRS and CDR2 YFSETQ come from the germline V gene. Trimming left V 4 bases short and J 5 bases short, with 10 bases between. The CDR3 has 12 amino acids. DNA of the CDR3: TGCGCCAGCAGCGCGGACATAAACGAGCAGTACTTC. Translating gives CASSADINEQYF.

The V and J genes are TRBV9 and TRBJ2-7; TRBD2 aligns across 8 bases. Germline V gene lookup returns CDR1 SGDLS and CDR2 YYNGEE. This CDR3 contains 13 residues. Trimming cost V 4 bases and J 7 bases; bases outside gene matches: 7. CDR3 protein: CASSLDPSGEQYF. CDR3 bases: TGTGCCAGCAGCCTTGACCCTAGCGGGGAGCAGTACTTC.

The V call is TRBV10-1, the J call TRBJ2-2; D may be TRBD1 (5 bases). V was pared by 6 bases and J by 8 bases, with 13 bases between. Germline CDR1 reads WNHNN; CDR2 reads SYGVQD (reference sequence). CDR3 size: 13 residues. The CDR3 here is CASRQGNGGELFF. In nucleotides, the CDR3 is TGCGCCAGCAGGCAGGGTAACGGAGGGGAGCTGTTTTTT.

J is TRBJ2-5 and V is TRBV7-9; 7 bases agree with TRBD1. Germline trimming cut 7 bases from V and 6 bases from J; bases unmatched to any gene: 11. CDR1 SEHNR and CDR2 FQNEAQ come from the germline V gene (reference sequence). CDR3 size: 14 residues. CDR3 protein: CASTDTKGAKTQYF. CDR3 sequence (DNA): TGTGCCAGCACCGATACGAAGGGGGCGAAGACCCAGTACTTC.

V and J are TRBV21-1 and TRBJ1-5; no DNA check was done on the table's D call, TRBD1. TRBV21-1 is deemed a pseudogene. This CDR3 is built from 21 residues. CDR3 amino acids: CASSKDGAVRQGISSNQPQHF. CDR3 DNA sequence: TGTGCCAGCAGCAAAGACGGGGCTGTGCGACAGGGAATCTCCAGCAATCAGCCCCAGCATTTT.

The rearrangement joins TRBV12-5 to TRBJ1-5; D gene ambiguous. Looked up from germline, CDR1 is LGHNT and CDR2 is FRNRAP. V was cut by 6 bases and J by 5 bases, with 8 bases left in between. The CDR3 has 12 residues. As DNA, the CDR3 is TGTGCTAGTGGCAAGAGTCATCAGCCCCAGCATTTT. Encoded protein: CASGKSHQPQHF.

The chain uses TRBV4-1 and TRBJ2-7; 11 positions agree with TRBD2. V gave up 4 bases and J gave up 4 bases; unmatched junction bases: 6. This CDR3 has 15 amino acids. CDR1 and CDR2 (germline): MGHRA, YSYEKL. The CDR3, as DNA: TGCGCCAGCAGCCTACCGACTAGCGGGACTTACGAGCAGTACTTC. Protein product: CASSLPTSGTYEQYF.

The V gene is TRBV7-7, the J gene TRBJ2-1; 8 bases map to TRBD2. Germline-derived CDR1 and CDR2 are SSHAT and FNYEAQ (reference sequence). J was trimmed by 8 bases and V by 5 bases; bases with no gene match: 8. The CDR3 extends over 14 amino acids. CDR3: CASSRSREGDEQFF. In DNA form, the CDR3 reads TGTGCCAGCAGCCGCAGCCGGGAGGGCGATGAGCAGTTCTTC.

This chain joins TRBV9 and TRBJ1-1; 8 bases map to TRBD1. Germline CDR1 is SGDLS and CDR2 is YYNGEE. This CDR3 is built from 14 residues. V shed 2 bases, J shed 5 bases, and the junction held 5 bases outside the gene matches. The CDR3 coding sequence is TGTGCCAGCAGCGTTGACAGGGGAGAAACTGAAGCTTTCTTT. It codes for CASSVDRGETEAFF.

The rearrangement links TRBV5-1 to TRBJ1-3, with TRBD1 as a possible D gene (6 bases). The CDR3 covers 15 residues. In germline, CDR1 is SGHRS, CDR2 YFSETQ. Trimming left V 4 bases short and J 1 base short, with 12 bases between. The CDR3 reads CASSREGVSGNTIYF. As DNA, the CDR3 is TGCGCCAGCAGCCGCGAGGGGGTGTCTGGAAACACCATATATTTT.

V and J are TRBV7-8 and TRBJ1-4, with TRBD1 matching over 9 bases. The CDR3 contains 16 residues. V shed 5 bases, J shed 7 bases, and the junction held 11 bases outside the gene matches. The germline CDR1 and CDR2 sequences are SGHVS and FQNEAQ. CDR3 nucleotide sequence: TGTGCCAGCAGCGCCCGACGGGACAGGGAGAGTGAAAAACTGTTTTTT. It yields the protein CASSARRDRESEKLFF.

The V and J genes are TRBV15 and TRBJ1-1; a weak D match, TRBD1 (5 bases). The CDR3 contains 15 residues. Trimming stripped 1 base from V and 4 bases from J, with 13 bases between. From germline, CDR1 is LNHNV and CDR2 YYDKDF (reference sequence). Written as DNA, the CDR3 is TGTGCCACCAGCAGAGTCGTCCAGGGTGGCACTGAAGCTTTCTTT. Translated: CATSRVVQGGTEAFF. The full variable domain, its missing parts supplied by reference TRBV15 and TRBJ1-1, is DAMVIQNPRYQVTQFGKPVTLSCSQTLNHNVMYWYQQKSSQAPKLLFHYYDKDFNNEADTPDNFQSRRPNTSFCFLDIRSPGLGDTAMYLCATSRVVQGGTEAFFGQGTRLTVV.

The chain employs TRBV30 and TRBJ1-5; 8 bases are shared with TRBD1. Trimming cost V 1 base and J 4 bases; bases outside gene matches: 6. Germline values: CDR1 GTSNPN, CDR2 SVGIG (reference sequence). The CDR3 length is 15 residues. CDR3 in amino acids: CAWSDGTGGNQPQHF. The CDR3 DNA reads TGTGCCTGGAGTGATGGGACAGGAGGGAATCAGCCCCAGCATTTT.

The CDR3: CASSPTPNTEAFF. The DNA for the CDR3 is TGTGCCAGCAGCCCTACCCCTAACACTGAAGCTTTCTTT. The chain recombines TRBV9 with TRBJ1-1, with no clear D. The V gene lost 4 bases and the J gene lost 2 bases, with 9 bases spanning the gap. Germline assignment: CDR1 SGDLS and CDR2 YYNGEE. The CDR3 is made up of 13 amino acids.

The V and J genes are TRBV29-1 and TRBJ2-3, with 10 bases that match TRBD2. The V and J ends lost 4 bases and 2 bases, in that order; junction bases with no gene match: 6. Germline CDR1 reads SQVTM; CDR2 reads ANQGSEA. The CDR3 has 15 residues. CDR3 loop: CSVGMSGGATDTQYF. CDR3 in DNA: TGCAGCGTTGGTATGAGCGGGGGGGCCACAGATACGCAGTATTTT.

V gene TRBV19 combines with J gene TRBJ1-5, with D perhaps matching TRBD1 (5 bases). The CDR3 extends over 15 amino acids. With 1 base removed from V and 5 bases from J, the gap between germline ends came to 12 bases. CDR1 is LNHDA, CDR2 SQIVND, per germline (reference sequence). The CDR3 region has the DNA TGTGCCAGTAGTATAGGGAGGGGAGATCATCAGCCCCAGCATTTT. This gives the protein CASSIGRGDHQPQHF.

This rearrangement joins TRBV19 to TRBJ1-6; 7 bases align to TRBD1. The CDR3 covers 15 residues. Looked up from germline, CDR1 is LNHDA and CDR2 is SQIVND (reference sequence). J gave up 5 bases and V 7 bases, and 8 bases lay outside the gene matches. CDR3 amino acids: CASNTWDSNNSPLHF. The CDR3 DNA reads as TGTGCCAGTAACACTTGGGACAGTAATAATTCACCCCTCCACTTT.